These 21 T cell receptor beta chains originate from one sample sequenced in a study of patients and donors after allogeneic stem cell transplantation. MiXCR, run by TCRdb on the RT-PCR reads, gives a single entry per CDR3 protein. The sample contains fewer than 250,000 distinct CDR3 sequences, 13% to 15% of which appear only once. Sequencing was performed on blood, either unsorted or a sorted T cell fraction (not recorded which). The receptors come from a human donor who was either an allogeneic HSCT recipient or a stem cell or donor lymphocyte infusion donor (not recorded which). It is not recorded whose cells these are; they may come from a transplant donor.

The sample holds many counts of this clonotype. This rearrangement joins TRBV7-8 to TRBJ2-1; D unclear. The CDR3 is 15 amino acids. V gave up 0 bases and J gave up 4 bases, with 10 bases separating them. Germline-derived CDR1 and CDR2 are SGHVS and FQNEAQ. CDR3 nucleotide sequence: TGTGCCAGCAGCTTAGCGCACGGCCAGTACAATGAGCAGTTCTTC. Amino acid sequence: CASSLAHGQYNEQFF.

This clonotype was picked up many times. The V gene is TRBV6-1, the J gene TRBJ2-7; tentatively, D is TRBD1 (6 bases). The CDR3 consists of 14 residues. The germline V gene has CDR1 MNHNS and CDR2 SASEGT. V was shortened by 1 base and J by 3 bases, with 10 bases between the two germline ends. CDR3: CASSEGTANYEQYF. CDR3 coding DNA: TGTGCCAGCAGTGAAGGGACAGCTAACTACGAGCAGTACTTC.

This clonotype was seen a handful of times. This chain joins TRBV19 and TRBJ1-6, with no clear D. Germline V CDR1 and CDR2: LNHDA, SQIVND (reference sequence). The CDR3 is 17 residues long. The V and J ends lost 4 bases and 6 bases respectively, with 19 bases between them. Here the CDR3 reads CASSRVEAGLGNSPLHF. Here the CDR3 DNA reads TGTGCCAGTAGTAGAGTGGAGGCAGGTCTCGGTAATTCACCCCTCCACTTT. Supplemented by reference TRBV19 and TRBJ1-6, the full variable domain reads DGGITQSPKYLFRKEGQNVTLSCEQNLNHDAMYWYRQDPGQGLRLIYYSQIVNDFQKGDIAEGYSVSREKKESFPLTVTSAQKNPTAFYLCASSRVEAGLGNSPLHFGNGTRLTVT.

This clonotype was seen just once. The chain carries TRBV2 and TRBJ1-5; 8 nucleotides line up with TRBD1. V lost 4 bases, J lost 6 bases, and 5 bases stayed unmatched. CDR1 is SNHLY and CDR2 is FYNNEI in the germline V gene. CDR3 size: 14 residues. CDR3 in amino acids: CASSGNGQGQPQHF. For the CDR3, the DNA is TGTGCCAGCAGTGGGAACGGACAGGGTCAGCCCCAGCATTTT.

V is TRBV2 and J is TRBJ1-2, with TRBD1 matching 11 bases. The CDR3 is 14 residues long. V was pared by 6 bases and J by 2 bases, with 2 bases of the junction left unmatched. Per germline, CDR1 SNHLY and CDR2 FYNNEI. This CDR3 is CASRGQGANYGYTF. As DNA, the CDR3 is TGTGCCAGCAGAGGACAGGGGGCGAACTATGGCTACACCTTC.

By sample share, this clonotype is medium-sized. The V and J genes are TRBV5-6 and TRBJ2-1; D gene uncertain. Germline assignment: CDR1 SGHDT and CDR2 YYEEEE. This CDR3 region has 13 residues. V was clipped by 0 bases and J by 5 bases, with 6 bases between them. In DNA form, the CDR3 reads TGTGCCAGCAGCTTGGTTCGGGACAATGAGCAGTTCTTC. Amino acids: CASSLVRDNEQFF. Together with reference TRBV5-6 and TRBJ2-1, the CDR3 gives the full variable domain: DAGVTQSPTHLIKTRGQQVTLRCSPKSGHDTVSWYQQALGQGPQFIFQYYEEEERQRGNFPDRFSGHQFPNYSSELNVNALLLGDSALYLCASSLVRDNEQFFGPGTRLTVL.

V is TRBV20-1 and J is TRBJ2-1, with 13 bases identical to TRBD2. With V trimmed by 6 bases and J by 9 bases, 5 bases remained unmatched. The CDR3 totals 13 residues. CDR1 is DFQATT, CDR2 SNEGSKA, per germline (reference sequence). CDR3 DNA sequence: TGCAGTGCCACGGGACTAGCGGGAATTGAGCAGTTCTTC. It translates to CSATGLAGIEQFF.

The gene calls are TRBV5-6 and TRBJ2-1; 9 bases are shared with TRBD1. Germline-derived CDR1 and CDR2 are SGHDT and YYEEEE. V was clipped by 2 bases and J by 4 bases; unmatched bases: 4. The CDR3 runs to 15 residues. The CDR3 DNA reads TGTGCCAGCAGCTTACAGGGGGCCATATACAATGAGCAGTTCTTC. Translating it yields CASSLQGAIYNEQFF.

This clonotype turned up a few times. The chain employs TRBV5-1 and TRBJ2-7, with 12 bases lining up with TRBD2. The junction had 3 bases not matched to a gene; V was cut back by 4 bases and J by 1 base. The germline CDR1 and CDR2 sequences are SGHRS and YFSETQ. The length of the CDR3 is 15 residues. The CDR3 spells CASSPSGRVSYEQYF. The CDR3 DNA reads TGCGCCAGCAGCCCTAGCGGGAGGGTTTCCTACGAGCAGTACTTC.

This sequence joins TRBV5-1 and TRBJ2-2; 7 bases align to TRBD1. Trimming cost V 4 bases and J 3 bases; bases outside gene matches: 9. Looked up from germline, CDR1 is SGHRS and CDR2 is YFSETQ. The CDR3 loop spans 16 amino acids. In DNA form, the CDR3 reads TGCGCCAGCAGCCCGATGGGGACAGAGGACACCGGGGAGCTGTTTTTT. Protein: CASSPMGTEDTGELFF.

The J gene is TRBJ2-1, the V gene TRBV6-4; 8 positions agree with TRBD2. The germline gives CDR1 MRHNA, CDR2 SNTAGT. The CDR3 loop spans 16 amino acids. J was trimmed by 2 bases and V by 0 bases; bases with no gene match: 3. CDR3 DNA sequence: TGTGCCAGCAGTGACTCGGCGGGGGGTCCCTACAATGAGCAGTTCTTC. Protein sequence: CASSDSAGGPYNEQFF.

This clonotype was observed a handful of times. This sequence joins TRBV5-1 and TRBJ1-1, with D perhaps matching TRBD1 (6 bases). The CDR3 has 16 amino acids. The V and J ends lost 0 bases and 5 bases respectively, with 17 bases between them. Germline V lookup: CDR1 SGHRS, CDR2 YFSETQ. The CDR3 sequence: CASSLGSWGARTEAFF. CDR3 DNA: TGCGCCAGCAGCTTGGGGTCATGGGGGGCTCGGACTGAAGCTTTCTTT.

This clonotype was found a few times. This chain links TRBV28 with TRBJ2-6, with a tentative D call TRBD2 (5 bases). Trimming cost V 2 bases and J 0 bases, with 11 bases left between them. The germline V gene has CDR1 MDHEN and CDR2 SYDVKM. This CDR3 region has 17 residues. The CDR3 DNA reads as TGTGCCAGCAGTTTAAGTGAGGGTTACTCTGGGGCCAACGTCCTGACTTTC. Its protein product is CASSLSEGYSGANVLTF.

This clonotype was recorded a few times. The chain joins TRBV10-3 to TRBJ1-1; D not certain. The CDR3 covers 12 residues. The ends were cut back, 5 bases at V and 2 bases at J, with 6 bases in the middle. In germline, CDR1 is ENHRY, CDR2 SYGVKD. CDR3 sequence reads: CAISRKNTEAFF. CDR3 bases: TGTGCCATCAGTCGAAAAAACACTGAAGCTTTCTTT.

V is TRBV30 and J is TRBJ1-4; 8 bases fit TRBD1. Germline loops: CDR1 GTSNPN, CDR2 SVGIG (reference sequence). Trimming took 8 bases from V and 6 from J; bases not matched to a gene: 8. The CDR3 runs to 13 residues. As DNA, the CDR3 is TGTGCCCGTCGGACAGGGAGGGATGAAAAACTGTTTTTT. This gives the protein CARRTGRDEKLFF.

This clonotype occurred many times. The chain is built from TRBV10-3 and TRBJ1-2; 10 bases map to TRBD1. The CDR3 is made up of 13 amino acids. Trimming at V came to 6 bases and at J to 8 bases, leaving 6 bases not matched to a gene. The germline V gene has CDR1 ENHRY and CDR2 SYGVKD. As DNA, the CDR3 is TGTGCCATCAGACCGGGACAGGGGATCGGCTACACCTTC. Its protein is CAIRPGQGIGYTF.

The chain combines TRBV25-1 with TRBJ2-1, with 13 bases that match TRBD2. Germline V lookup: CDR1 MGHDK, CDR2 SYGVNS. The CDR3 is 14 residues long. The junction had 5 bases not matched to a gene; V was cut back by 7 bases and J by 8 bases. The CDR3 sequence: CASTLAGGPHEQFF. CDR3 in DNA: TGTGCCAGCACACTAGCGGGAGGGCCCCATGAGCAGTTCTTC.

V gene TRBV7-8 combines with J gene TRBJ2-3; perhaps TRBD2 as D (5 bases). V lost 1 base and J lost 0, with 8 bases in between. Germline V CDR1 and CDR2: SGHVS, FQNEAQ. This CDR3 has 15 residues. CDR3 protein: CASSLVSASTDTQYF. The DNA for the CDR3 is TGTGCCAGCAGCTTAGTTAGCGCGAGCACAGATACGCAGTATTTT.

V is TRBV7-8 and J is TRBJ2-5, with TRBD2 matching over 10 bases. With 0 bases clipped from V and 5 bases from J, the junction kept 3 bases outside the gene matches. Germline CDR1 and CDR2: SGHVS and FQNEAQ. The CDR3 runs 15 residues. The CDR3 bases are TGTGCCAGCAGCTTAGCTAGCGGGGGGATGGAGACCCAGTACTTC. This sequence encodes CASSLASGGMETQYF. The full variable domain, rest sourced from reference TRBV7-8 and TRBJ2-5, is GAGVSQSPRYKVAKRGQDVALRCDPISGHVSLFWYQQALGQGPEFLTYFQNEAQLDKSGLPSDRFFAERPEGSVSTLKIQRTQQEDSAVYLCASSLASGGMETQYFGPGTRLLVL.

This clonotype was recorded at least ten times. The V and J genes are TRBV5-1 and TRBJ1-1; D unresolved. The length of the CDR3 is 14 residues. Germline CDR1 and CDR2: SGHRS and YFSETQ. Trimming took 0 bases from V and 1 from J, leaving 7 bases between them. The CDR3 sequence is CASSLVKENTEAFF. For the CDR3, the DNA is TGCGCCAGCAGCTTGGTCAAGGAGAACACTGAAGCTTTCTTT.

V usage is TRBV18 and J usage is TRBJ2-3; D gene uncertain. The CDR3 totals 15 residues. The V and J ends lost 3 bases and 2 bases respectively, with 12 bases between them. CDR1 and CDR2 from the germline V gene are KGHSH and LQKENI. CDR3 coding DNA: TGTGCCAGCTCACCCGCAGGTCCTAACACAGATACGCAGTATTTT. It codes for CASSPAGPNTDTQYF.